The TCR beta chain under discussion was sequenced for a study of response to subunit inactivated influenza vaccine. Using its own MiXCR run on the RT-PCR reads, TCRdb lists one record per CDR3 protein. The repertoire holds under 750,000 distinct CDR3 sequences, with roughly 10% as singletons. The CDR3 runs 15 residues. Per germline, CDR1 SEHNR and CDR2 FQNEAQ (reference sequence). V was trimmed by 6 bases and J by 0 bases, leaving 12 bases between them. A note on this clonotype: Antigen unknown.

Broader study findings: The authors offered the suggestion that each seasonal influenza vaccination recruits few new T cells.

This specimen consisted of PBMCs from blood, obtained on the day of vaccination. The chain combines TRBV7-9 with TRBJ2-1; D not resolved. The sequence came from a man over 45 who received an inactivated influenza vaccine. The CDR3 region has the DNA TGTGCCAGCAGGCCTGCGGACCGCTCCTACAATGAGCAGTTCTTC. As protein: CASRPADRSYNEQFF.